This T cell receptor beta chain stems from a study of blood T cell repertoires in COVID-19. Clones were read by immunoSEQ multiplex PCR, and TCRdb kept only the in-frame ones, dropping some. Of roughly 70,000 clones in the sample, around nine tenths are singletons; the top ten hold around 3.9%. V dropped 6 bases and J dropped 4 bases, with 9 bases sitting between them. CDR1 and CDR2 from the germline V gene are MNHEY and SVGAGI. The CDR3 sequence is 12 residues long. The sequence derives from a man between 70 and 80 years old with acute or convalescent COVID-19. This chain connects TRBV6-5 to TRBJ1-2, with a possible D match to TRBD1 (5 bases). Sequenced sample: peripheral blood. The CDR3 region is CASRKDSYGYTF. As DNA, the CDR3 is TGTGCCAGCAGAAAAGACAGCTATGGCTACACCTTC.